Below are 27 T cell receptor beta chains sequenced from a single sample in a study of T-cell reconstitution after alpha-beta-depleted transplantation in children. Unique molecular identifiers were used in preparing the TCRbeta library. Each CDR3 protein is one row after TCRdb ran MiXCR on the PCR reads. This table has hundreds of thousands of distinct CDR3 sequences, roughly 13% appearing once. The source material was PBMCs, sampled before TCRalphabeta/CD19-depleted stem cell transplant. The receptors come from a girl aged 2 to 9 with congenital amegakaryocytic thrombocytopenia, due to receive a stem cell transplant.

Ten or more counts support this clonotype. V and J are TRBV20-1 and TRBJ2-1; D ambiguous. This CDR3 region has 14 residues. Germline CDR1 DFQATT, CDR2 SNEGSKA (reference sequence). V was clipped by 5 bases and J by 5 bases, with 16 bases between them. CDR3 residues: CSAERASWHNEQFF. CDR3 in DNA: TGCAGTGCTGAACGGGCCTCATGGCACAATGAGCAGTTCTTC.

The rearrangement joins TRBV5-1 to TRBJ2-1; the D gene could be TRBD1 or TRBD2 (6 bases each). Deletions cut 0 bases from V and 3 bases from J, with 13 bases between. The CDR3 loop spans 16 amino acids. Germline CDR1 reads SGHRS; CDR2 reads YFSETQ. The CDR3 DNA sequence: TGCGCCAGCAGCTTGGAATCGGGGGCCAACTACAATGAGCAGTTCTTC. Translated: CASSLESGANYNEQFF.

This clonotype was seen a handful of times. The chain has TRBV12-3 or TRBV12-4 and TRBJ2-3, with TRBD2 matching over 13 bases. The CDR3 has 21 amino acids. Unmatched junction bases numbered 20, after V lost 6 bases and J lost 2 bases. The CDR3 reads CASSFGALGTSGKWPTDTQYF. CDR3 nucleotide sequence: TGTGCCAGCAGCTTCGGAGCCTTGGGGACTAGCGGGAAGTGGCCCACAGATACGCAGTATTTT.

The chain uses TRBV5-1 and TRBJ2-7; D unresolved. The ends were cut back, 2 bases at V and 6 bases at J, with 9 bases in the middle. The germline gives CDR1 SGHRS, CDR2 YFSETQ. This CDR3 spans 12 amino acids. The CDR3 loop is CASSFVDGEQYF. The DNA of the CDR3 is TGCGCCAGCAGCTTTGTTGATGGCGAGCAGTACTTC.

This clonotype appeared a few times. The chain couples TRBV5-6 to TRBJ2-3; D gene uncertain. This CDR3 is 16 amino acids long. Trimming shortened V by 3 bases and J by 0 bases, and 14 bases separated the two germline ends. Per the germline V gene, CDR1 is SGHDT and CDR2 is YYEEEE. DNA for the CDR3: TGTGCCAGCAGCTGGTGGCTCCCGTCTAGCACAGATACGCAGTATTTT. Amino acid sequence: CASSWWLPSSTDTQYF.

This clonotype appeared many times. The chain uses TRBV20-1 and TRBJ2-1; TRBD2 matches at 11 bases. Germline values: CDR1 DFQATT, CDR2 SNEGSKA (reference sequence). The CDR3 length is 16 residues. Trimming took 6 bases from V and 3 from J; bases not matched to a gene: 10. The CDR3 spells CSAEGILAGGYNEQFF. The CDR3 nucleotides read TGCAGTGCGGAGGGGATCCTAGCGGGAGGCTACAATGAGCAGTTCTTC.

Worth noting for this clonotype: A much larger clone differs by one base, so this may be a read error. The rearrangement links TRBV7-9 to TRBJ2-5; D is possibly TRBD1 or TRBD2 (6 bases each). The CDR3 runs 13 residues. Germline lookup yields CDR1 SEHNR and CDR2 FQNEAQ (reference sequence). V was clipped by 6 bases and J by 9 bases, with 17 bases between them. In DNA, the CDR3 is TGTGCCAGCAGAGCGAACAGGGAGGAGTCCCAGTACTTC. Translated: CASRANREESQYF.

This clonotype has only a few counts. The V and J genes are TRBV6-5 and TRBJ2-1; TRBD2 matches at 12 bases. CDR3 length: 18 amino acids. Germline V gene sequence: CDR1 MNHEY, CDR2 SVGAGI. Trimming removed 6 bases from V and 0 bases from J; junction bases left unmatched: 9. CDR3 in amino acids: CASRGTSGRYSSYNEQFF. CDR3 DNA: TGTGCCAGCAGAGGAACTAGCGGGAGGTATAGCTCCTACAATGAGCAGTTCTTC.

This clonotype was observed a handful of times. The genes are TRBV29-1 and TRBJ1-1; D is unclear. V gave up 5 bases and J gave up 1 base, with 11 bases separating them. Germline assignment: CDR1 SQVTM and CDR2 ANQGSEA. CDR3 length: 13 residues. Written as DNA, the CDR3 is TGCAGCGTTAACGGCGTACGGAACACTGAAGCTTTCTTT. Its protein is CSVNGVRNTEAFF.

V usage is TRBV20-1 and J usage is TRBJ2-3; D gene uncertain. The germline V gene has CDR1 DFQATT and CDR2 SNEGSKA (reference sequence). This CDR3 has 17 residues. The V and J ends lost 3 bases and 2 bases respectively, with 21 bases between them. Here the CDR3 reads CSASPSSRSDTTDTQYF. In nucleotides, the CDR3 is TGCAGTGCTAGCCCCTCAAGTCGATCGGATACCACAGATACGCAGTATTTT.

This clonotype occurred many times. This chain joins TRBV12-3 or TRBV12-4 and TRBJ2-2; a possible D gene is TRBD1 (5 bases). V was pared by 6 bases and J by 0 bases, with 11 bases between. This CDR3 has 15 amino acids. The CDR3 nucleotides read TGTGCCAGCAGGAGACAGTCCGCGAACACCGGGGAGCTGTTTTTT. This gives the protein CASRRQSANTGELFF.

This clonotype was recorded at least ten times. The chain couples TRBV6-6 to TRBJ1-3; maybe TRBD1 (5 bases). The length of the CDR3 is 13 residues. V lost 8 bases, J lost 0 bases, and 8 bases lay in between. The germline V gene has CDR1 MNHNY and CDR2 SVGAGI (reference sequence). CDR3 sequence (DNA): TGTGCCAGCGGGGCGCTCTCTGGAAACACCATATATTTT. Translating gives CASGALSGNTIYF.

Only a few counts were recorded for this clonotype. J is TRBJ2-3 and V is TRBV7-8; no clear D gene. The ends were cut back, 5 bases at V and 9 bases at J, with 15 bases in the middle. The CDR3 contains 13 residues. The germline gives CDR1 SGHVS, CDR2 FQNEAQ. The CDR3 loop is CASSDDRARTQYF. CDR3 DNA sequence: TGTGCCAGCAGCGACGATCGAGCGCGGACGCAGTATTTT. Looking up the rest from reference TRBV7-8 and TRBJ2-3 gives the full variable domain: GAGVSQSPRYKVAKRGQDVALRCDPISGHVSLFWYQQALGQGPEFLTYFQNEAQLDKSGLPSDRFFAERPEGSVSTLKIQRTQQEDSAVYLCASSDDRARTQYFGPGTRLTVL.

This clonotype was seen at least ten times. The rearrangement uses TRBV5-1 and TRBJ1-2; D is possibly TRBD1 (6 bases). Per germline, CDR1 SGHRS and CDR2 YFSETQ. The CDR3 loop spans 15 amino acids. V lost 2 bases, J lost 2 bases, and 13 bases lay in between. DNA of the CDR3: TGCGCCAGCAGCTTCGTCGGGACACAGAACTATGGCTACACCTTC. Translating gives CASSFVGTQNYGYTF.

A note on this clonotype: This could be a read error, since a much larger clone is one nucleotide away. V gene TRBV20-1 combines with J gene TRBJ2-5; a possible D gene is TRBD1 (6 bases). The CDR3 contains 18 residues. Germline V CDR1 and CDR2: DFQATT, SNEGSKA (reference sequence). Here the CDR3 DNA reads TGCTGTGCTAGAGATTCCATGAGGCCTCAGGGGTCCCAAGAGACCCAGTACTTC. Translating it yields CCARDSMRPQGSQETQYF.

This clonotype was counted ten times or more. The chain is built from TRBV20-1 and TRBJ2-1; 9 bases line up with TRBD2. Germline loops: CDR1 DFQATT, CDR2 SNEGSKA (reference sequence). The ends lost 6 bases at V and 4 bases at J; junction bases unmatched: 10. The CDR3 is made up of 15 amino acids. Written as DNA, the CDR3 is TGCAGTGCCGAAGAACCACTAGCGGGTTACAATGAGCAGTTCTTC. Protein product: CSAEEPLAGYNEQFF.

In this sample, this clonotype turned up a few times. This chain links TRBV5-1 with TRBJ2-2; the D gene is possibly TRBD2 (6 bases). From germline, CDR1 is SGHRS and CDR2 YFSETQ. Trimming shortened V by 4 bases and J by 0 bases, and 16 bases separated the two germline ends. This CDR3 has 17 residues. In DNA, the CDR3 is TGCGCCAGCAGCCTGGCTGGGGGGTCGGCGAACACCGGGGAGCTGTTTTTT. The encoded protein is CASSLAGGSANTGELFF.

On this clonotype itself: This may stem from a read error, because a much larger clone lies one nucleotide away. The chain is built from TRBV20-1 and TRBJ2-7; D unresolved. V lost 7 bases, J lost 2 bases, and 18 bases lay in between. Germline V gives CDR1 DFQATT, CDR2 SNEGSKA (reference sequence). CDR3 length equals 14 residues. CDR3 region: CSGVDGPRAYEQYF. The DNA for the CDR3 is TGCAGTGGCGTGGACGGCCCACGAGCCTACGAGCAGTACTTC.

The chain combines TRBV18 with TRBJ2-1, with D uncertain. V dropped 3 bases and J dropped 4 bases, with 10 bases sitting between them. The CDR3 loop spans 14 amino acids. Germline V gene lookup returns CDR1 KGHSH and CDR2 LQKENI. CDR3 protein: CASSPRFQYNEQFF. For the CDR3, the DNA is TGTGCCAGCTCACCGAGGTTTCAATACAATGAGCAGTTCTTC. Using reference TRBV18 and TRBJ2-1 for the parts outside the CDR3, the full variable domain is NAGVMQNPRHLVRRRGQEARLRCSPMKGHSHVYWYRQLPEEGLKFMVYLQKENIIDESGMPKERFSAEFPKEGPSILRIQQVVRGDSAAYFCASSPRFQYNEQFFGPGTRLTVL.

CDR3 residues: CASSFASYGYTF. CDR3 DNA: TGTGCCAGCAGTTTTGCTAGCTATGGCTACACCTTC. The V and J genes are TRBV28 and TRBJ1-2; D is undetermined. Per the germline V gene, CDR1 is MDHEN and CDR2 is SYDVKM. Trimming removed 3 bases from V and 4 bases from J, with 6 bases in between. The CDR3 has 12 residues.

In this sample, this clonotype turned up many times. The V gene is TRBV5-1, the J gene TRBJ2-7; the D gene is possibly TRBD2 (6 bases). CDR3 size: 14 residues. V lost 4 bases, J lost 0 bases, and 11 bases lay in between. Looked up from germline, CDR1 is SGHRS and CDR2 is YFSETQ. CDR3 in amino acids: CASSRDSLSYEQYF. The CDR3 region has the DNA TGCGCCAGCAGCCGGGACTCCCTCTCCTACGAGCAGTACTTC.

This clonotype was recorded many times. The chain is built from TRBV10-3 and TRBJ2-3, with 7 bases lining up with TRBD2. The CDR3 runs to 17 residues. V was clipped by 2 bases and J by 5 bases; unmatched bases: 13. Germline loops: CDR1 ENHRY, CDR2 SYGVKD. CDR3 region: CAISESRGGRGEDTQYF. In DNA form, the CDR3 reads TGTGCCATCAGTGAGAGTCGGGGCGGGAGAGGAGAAGATACGCAGTATTTT.

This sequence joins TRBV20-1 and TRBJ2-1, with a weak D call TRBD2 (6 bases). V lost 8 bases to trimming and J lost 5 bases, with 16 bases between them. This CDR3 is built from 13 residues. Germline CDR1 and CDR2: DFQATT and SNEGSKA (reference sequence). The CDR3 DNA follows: TGCAGTCCAGCCGGGACTGAAAACAATGAGCAGTTCTTC. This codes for CSPAGTENNEQFF.

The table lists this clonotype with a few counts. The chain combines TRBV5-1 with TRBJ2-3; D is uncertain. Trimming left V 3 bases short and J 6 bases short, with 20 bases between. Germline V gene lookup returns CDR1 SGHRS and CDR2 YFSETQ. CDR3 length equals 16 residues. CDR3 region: CASSSGGLGVGDTQYF. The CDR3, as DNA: TGCGCCAGCAGCTCTGGCGGTTTAGGAGTAGGGGATACGCAGTATTTT.

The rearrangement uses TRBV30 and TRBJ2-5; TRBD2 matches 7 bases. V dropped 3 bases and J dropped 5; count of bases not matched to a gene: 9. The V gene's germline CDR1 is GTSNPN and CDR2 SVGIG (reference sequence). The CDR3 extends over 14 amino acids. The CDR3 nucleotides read TGTGCCTGGAGCGCCAGCGGGGTGCGGGAGACCCAGTACTTC. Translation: CAWSASGVRETQYF.

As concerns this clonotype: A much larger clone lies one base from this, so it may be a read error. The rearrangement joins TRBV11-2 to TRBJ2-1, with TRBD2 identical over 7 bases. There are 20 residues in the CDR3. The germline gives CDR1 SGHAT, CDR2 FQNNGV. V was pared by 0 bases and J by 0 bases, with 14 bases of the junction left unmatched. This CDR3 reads CASSLELAKEAIHSYNEQFF. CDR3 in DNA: TGTGCCAGCAGCTTAGAACTAGCGAAAGAGGCAATTCACTCCTACAATGAGCAGTTCTTC.

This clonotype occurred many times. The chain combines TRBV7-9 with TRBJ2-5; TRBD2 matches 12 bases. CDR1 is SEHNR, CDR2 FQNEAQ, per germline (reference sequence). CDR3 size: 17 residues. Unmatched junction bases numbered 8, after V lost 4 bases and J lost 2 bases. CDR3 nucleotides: TGTGCCAGCAGCTCACCAACTAGCGGGAGGCCTCAAGAGACCCAGTACTTC. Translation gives CASSSPTSGRPQETQYF.